The 20 T cell receptor beta chains below were found in one sample sequenced in a study of CD8 T cells in Susac syndrome. With random hexamers, about 0.5 to 1 ug RNA was reverse transcribed. In TCRdb, the immunoSEQ multiplex PCR reads were re-called with MiXCR into one record per CDR3 protein. The table lists 120,000 to 150,000 distinct CDR3 sequences, over 85% of them singletons. Sequences were obtained from CD8+ T cells from PBMCs. The receptor set was obtained from a human donor in good health.

The gene calls are TRBV25-1 and TRBJ2-7; TRBD2 might be the D (5 bases). CDR1 is MGHDK and CDR2 is SYGVNS in the germline V gene. The germline V and J ends were trimmed by 5 bases and 2 bases, with 19 bases remaining between them. CDR3 length: 16 amino acids. The CDR3 DNA is TGTGCCAGCAGTCCAATAACCGGGATTGACCCCTACGAGCAGTACTTC. Amino acids: CASSPITGIDPYEQYF.

The V call is TRBV29-1, the J call TRBJ2-1, with D perhaps assigned TRBD1 or TRBD2 (5 bases each). V shed 6 bases and J shed 2 bases, with 11 bases lying between them. The germline CDR1 and CDR2 sequences are SQVTM and ANQGSEA. CDR3 length equals 13 residues. The CDR3 DNA is TGCAGCGTAGAGGGGAGACCCTACAATGAGCAGTTCTTC. Protein sequence: CSVEGRPYNEQFF.

V is TRBV20-1 and J is TRBJ2-1, with D possibly matching TRBD2 (5 bases). Germline V gene lookup returns CDR1 DFQATT and CDR2 SNEGSKA (reference sequence). The CDR3 runs to 15 residues. Trimming shortened V by 6 bases and J by 2 bases, and 17 bases separated the two germline ends. Written as DNA, the CDR3 is TGCAGTGCCACCGACGAGGGCGAACCCTACAATGAGCAGTTCTTC. This sequence encodes CSATDEGEPYNEQFF.

This chain joins TRBV20-1 and TRBJ2-7; 10 bases are a match to TRBD2. CDR1 is DFQATT, CDR2 SNEGSKA, per germline (reference sequence). This CDR3 has 14 residues. J gave up 3 bases and V 4 bases, and 6 bases lay outside the gene matches. The CDR3 nucleotides are TGCAGTGCTAATCGACTAGCGGGCAACTACGAGCAGTACTTC. Translating gives CSANRLAGNYEQYF.

The rearrangement uses TRBV7-9 and TRBJ1-1; perhaps TRBD1 as D (5 bases). The germline V and J ends were trimmed by 2 bases and 3 bases, with 10 bases remaining between them. Germline V gives CDR1 SEHNR, CDR2 FQNEAQ (reference sequence). The CDR3 length is 14 residues. The CDR3 DNA reads TGTGCCAGCAGCTTACCAGGGTGGGACACTGAAGCTTTCTTT. Protein sequence: CASSLPGWDTEAFF.

V is TRBV29-1 and J is TRBJ2-7; D not certain. Trimming stripped 7 bases from V and 4 bases from J, with 14 bases between. CDR1 is SQVTM and CDR2 is ANQGSEA in the germline V gene. The length of the CDR3 is 12 residues. Here the CDR3 reads CSGLATSYEQYV. The CDR3, as DNA: TGCAGCGGTCTGGCCACTTCGTACGAGCAGTACGTC.

This rearrangement joins TRBV7-2 to TRBJ2-7; 7 nucleotides agree with TRBD1. Unmatched junction bases numbered 4, after V lost 6 bases and J lost 2 bases. CDR1 SGHTA and CDR2 FQGNSA come from the germline V gene. The CDR3 has 13 amino acids. The CDR3 loop is CASSPGQPYEQYF. CDR3 DNA sequence: TGTGCCAGCAGTCCGGGACAGCCCTACGAGCAGTACTTC.

Only a few counts were recorded for this clonotype. The chain carries TRBV29-1 and TRBJ1-1, with D unresolved. Trimming cost V 4 bases and J 1 base, with 4 bases left between them. This CDR3 has 11 amino acids. Germline V lookup: CDR1 SQVTM, CDR2 ANQGSEA. Here the CDR3 reads CSVVGNTEAFF. The DNA for the CDR3 is TGCAGCGTTGTTGGGAACACTGAAGCTTTCTTT.

The chain joins TRBV29-1 to TRBJ1-1; a possible D gene is TRBD1 (5 bases). V was trimmed by 7 bases and J by 0 bases, leaving 9 bases between them. Germline assignment: CDR1 SQVTM and CDR2 ANQGSEA. The CDR3 contains 12 residues. For the CDR3, the DNA is TGCAGCGCCGTGGGGCTGAACACTGAAGCTTTCTTT. It translates to CSAVGLNTEAFF.

This chain connects TRBV15 to TRBJ2-5; D is perhaps TRBD1 (7 bases). Trimming shortened V by 6 bases and J by 4 bases, and 12 bases separated the two germline ends. The CDR3 extends over 13 amino acids. Germline V gene sequence: CDR1 LNHNV, CDR2 YYDKDF (reference sequence). The CDR3 here is CATRYRGGETQYF. CDR3 coding DNA: TGTGCCACCAGATACAGGGGAGGAGAGACCCAGTACTTC.

The J gene is TRBJ2-3, the V gene TRBV6-2 or TRBV6-3; weak D call: TRBD2 (6 bases). The CDR3 spans 15 residues. Germline CDR1 is MNHEY and CDR2 is SVGEGT. Deletions cut 2 bases from V and 4 bases from J, with 13 bases between. This chain's CDR3 is CASSYPWRAADTQYF. The CDR3 DNA is TGTGCCAGCAGTTACCCTTGGAGGGCCGCAGATACGCAGTATTTT.

This chain uses TRBV20-1 with TRBJ2-7; 9 positions agree with TRBD1. V lost 2 bases to trimming and J lost 4 bases; unmatched junction nucleotides: 9. Germline V gene lookup returns CDR1 DFQATT and CDR2 SNEGSKA (reference sequence). The CDR3 is made up of 15 amino acids. CDR3 amino acids: CSARPSAGQGYEQYF. CDR3 DNA sequence: TGCAGTGCTAGACCCTCGGCAGGACAGGGGTACGAGCAGTACTTC.

The chain joins TRBV15 to TRBJ1-1; TRBD1 matches 10 bases. The germline V gene encodes CDR1 LNHNV and CDR2 YYDKDF (reference sequence). J was trimmed by 1 base and V by 3 bases; bases with no gene match: 2. The CDR3 is 15 residues long. CDR3 amino acids: CATSSRDRGNTEAFF. In DNA, the CDR3 is TGTGCCACCAGCAGCCGGGACAGGGGGAACACTGAAGCTTTCTTT.

This sequence joins TRBV15 and TRBJ1-5; D uncertain. This CDR3 has 14 residues. The ends were cut back, 3 bases at V and 3 bases at J, with 9 bases in the middle. CDR1 and CDR2 from the germline V gene are LNHNV and YYDKDF (reference sequence). The CDR3 DNA sequence: TGTGCCACCAGCAGGGCAGCCTTCAATCAGCCCCAGCATTTT. This encodes CATSRAAFNQPQHF.

J is TRBJ2-3 and V is TRBV20-1; 9 bases are shared with TRBD1. The junction had 13 bases not matched to a gene; V was cut back by 0 bases and J by 0 bases. This CDR3 contains 19 residues. Germline V gene lookup returns CDR1 DFQATT and CDR2 SNEGSKA (reference sequence). The CDR3 coding sequence is TGCAGTGCTAGAGATCCCAGGACAGGGGTCCGCGGCAGCACAGATACGCAGTATTTT. Translation: CSARDPRTGVRGSTDTQYF.

The gene calls are TRBV12-5 and TRBJ1-1; D ambiguous. The CDR3 is made up of 12 amino acids. Trimming took off 3 bases at V and 6 bases at J, with 8 bases between the two ends. Germline loops: CDR1 LGHNT, CDR2 FRNRAP. CDR3 nucleotides: TGTGCTAGTGGTTTCGGGAGTTCTGAAGCTTTCTTT. Residues: CASGFGSSEAFF.

The V call is TRBV15, the J call TRBJ2-1; 9 nucleotides line up with TRBD1. Trimming cost V 3 bases and J 8 bases; bases outside gene matches: 14. The CDR3 length is 17 residues. CDR1 and CDR2 (germline): LNHNV, YYDKDF (reference sequence). The CDR3 bases are TGTGCCACCAGCAGGGGACGGACAGGGGTTATCTTGGATGAGCAGTTCTTC. Protein product: CATSRGRTGVILDEQFF.

In its sample, this clonotype was seen once. CDR3 sequence (DNA): TGTGCCAGTAGTATCTGGACTAGCGGCCAAGAGACCCAGTACTTC. Protein: CASSIWTSGQETQYF. The V gene is TRBV19, the J gene TRBJ2-5; 10 nucleotides match TRBD2. The CDR3 contains 15 residues. J lost 1 base, V lost 3 bases, and 2 bases had no gene match. The V gene's germline CDR1 is LNHDA and CDR2 SQIVND (reference sequence).

This rearrangement joins TRBV24-1 to TRBJ2-1; 9 bases agree with TRBD2. CDR3 length equals 15 residues. The germline V gene encodes CDR1 KGHDR and CDR2 SFDVKD. V lost 5 bases to trimming and J lost 3 bases; unmatched junction nucleotides: 4. The CDR3 nucleotides are TGTGCCACCAGTGCGGCTAGCGGGAACTACAATGAGCAGTTCTTC. Translation: CATSAASGNYNEQFF.

The chain has TRBV21-1 and TRBJ1-2; the D call TRBD1 from the table was never checked on the DNA. TRBV21-1 is a pseudogene segment. This CDR3 comprises 16 residues. DNA of the CDR3: TGTGCCAGCAGCCCCCGCTTGAAGGGGGCGGCCTATGGCTACACCTTC. Translated: CASSPRLKGAAYGYTF.